These 4 T cell receptor beta chains were sequenced from one sample in a study of T-cell memory formation after mild COVID-19. TCRdb independently ran MiXCR on the 5' RACE reads; one entry per CDR3 protein. In the table there are almost 550,000 distinct CDR3 sequences, about a fifth of which are singletons. The sample was PBMCs or a T cell subset sorted from them (not recorded which). The receptors originated from an adult woman who had mild COVID-19 (a few samples of this study predate the infection). Cell type and time point are not known.

The chain uses TRBV30 and TRBJ1-1; D not resolved. From germline, CDR1 is GTSNPN and CDR2 SVGIG (reference sequence). This CDR3 contains 11 residues. Trimming took 1 base from V and 4 from J, leaving 4 bases between them. In DNA, the CDR3 is TGTGCCTGGAGTGAGCCCACTGAAGCTTTCTTT. Amino acid sequence: CAWSEPTEAFF.

The gene calls are TRBV27 and TRBJ2-7, with unresolved D. Germline V lookup: CDR1 MNHEY, CDR2 SMNVEV (reference sequence). V shed 2 bases and J shed 4 bases, with 12 bases lying between them. This CDR3 is built from 14 residues. The CDR3 DNA sequence: TGTGCCAGCAGTTTAGGCCCCTGGGGTTACGAGCAGTACTTC. Translating it yields CASSLGPWGYEQYF.

The CDR3 bases are TGTGCCAGCAGCTCCCGGACGGAGAACACTGAAGCTTTCTTT. Protein sequence: CASSSRTENTEAFF. The chain has TRBV7-2 and TRBJ1-1, with D unresolved. V was shortened by 4 bases and J by 1 base, with 10 bases between the two germline ends. Germline values: CDR1 SGHTA, CDR2 FQGNSA. The CDR3 contains 14 residues.

The rearrangement uses TRBV6-5 and TRBJ1-5; D not certain. This CDR3 has 14 residues. Trimming stripped 5 bases from V and 1 base from J, with 9 bases between. The germline gives CDR1 MNHEY, CDR2 SVGAGI. This chain's CDR3 is CASSPDGSNQPQHF. The CDR3 region has the DNA TGTGCCAGCAGTCCGGACGGAAGCAATCAGCCCCAGCATTTT.